In this sample, the clone carrying this T cell receptor beta chain turned up many times. PBMCs were derived from about 9.1 ml fresh peripheral blood. Trimming left V 3 bases short and J 7 bases short, with 15 bases between. CDR3 length: 14 amino acids. Per germline, CDR1 LGHDT and CDR2 YNNKEL (reference sequence). This specimen belongs to a study of T cells in Graves' hyperthyroidism and ophthalmopathy. The source material, RNA transcripts, was used to amplify TCR beta CDR3 regions. The HTBI set primed first-round TCR CDR3 RT-PCR. TCRdb reprocessed the multiplex PCR reads with MiXCR, giving one entry per CDR3 protein. The table records approximately 210,000 distinct CDR3 sequences, roughly 18% of them present only once.

The TCR sequence derives from a middle-aged man with Graves' hyperthyroidism. This sequence joins TRBV3-1 and TRBJ2-5; tentative D call: TRBD2 (6 bases). Sample: blood. The CDR3 protein is CASSQDGGWGTQYF. CDR3 coding DNA: TGTGCCAGCAGCCAGGACGGGGGTTGGGGGACCCAGTACTTC.